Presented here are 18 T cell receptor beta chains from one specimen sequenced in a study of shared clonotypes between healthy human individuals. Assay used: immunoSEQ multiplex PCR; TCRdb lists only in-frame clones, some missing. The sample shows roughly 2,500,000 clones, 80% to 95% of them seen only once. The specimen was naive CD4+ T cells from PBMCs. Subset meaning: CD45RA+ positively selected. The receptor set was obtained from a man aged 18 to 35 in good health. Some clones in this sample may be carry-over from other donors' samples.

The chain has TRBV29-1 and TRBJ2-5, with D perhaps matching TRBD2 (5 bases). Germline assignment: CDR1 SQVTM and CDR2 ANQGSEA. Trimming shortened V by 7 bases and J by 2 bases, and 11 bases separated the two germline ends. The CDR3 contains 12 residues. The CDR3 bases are TGCAGCGCCCTTCCGGGACAAGAGACCCAGTACTTC. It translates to CSALPGQETQYF.

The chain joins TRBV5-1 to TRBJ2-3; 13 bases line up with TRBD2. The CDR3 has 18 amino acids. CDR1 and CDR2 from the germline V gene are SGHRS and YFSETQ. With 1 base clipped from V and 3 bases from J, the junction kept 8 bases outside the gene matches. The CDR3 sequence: CASSLPITSGRETDTQYF. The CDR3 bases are TGCGCCAGCAGCTTGCCTATCACTAGCGGGAGGGAAACAGATACGCAGTATTTT.

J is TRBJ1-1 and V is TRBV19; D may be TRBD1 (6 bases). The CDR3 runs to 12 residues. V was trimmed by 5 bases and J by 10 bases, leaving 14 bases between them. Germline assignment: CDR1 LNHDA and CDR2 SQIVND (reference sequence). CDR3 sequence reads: CASSSGPGVAFF. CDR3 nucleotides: TGTGCCAGTAGTTCCGGCCCAGGGGTAGCTTTCTTT.

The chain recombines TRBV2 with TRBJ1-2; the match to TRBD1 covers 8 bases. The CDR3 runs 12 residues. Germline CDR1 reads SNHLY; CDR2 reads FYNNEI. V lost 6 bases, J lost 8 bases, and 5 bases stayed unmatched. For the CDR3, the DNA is TGTGCCAGCAGGAGGGACAGGCTAGGCTACACCTTC. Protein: CASRRDRLGYTF.

The CDR3, as DNA: TGCGCCAGCAGCTTGGGAGCAGCGGGAGGAATGGAGACCCAGTACTTC. It yields the protein CASSLGAAGGMETQYF. J is TRBJ2-5 and V is TRBV5-1; 9 bases map to TRBD2. Trimming took 0 bases from V and 5 from J; bases not matched to a gene: 8. Germline assignment: CDR1 SGHRS and CDR2 YFSETQ. CDR3 length: 16 residues.

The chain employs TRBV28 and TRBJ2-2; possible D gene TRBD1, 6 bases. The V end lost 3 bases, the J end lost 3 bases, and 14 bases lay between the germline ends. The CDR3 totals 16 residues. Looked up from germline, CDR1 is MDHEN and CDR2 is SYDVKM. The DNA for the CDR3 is TGTGCCAGCAGTTTCCCCCTCAGGGGTCACACCGGGGAGCTGTTTTTT. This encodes CASSFPLRGHTGELFF.

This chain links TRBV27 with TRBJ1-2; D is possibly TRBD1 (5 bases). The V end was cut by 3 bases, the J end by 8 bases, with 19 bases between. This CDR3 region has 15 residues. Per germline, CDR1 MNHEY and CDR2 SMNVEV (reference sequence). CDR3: CASSLLPGTASGYTF. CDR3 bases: TGTGCCAGCAGTTTGCTCCCCGGGACGGCAAGCGGCTACACCTTC.

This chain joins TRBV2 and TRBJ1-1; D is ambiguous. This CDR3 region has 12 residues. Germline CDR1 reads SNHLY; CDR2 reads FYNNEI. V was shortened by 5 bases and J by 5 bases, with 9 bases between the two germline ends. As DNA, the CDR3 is TGTGCCAGCAGTCGCTTGGGAACTGAAGCTTTCTTT. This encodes CASSRLGTEAFF.

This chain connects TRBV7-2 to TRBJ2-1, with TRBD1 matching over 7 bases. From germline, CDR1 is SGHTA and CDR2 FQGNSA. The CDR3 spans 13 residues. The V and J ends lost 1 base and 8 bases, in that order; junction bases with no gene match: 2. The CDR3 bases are TGTGCCAGCAGCTTAGTACAGGGGTATGAGCAGTTCTTC. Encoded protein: CASSLVQGYEQFF.

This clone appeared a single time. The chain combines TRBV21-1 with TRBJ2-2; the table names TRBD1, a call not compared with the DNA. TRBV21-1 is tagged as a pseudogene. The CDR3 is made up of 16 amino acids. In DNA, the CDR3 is TGTGCCAGCAGTCTAACCGGGACAGGGGGCTCGGGGGAGCTGTTTTTT. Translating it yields CASSLTGTGGSGELFF.

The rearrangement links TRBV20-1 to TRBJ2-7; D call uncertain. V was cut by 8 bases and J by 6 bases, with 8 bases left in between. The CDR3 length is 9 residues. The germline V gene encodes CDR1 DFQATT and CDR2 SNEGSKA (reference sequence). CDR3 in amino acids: CSQEGEQYF. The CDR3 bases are TGCAGTCAGGAAGGCGAGCAGTACTTC.

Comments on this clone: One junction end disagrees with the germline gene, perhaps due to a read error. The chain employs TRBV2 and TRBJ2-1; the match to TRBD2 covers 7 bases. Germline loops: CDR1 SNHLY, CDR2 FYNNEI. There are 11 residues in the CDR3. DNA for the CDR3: TGTGCCAGCTTAGAGGGGCGGGGGAGCATCTTC. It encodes CASLEGRGSIF. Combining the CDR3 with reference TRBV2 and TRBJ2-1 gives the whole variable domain EPEVTQTPSHQVTQMGQEVILRCVPISNHLYFYWYRQILGQKVEFLVSFYNNEISEKSEIFDDQFSVERPDGSNFTLKIRSTKLEDSAMYFCASLEGRGSIFGPGTRLTVL.

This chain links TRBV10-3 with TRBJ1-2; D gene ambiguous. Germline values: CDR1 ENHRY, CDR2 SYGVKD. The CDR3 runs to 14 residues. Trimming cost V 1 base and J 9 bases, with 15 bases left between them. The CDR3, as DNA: TGTGCCATCAGTGAGTGGGAGCTACCGTCAAGCTACACCTTC. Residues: CAISEWELPSSYTF.

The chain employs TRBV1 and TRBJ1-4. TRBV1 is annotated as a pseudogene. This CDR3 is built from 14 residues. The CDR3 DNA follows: TGCACCAGCAGCCCCGGGTCCCGAAATGAAAAACTGTTTTTT. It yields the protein CTSSPGSRNEKLFF.

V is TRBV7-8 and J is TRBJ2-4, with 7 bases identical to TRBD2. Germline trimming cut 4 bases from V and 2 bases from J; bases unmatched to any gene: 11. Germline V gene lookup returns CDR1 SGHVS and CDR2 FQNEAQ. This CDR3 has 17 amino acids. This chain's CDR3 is CASSSLSREGTKNIQYF. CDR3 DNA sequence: TGTGCCAGCAGCTCCCTATCGAGGGAGGGGACCAAAAACATTCAGTACTTC.

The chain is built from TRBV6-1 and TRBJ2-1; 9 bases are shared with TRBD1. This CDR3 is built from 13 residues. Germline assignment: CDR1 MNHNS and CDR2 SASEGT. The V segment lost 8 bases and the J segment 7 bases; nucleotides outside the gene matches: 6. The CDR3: CASVGTGLNEQFF. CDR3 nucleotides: TGTGCCAGCGTCGGGACAGGGTTAAATGAGCAGTTCTTC.

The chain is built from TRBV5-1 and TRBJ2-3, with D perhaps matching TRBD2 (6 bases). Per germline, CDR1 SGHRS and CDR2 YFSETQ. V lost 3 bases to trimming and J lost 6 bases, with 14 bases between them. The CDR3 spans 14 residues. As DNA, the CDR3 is TGCGCCAGCAGCTACGGGGGATCTAGGGATACGCAGTATTTT. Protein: CASSYGGSRDTQYF.

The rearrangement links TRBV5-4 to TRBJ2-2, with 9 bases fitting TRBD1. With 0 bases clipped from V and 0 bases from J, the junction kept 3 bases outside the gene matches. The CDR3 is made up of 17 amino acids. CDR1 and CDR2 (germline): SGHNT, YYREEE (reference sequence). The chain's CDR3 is CASSLAGQGPNTGELFF. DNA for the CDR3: TGTGCCAGCAGCTTGGCGGGACAGGGCCCGAACACCGGGGAGCTGTTTTTT.